The T cell receptor beta chain under discussion was sequenced for a study of blood T cell repertoires in COVID-19. Study as a whole: The study drew acute and convalescent COVID-19 samples from the United States, Italy and Spain. T cells, B-cell-depleted T cells, or PBMCs supplied cDNA or gDNA.

Libraries were prepared by immunoSEQ multiplex PCR; TCRdb keeps only in-frame clonotypes and omits some of them. The sample has 26,000 or so clones, roughly 91% seen once. CDR1 is MNHEY and CDR2 is SVGEGT in the germline V gene. The ends lost 4 bases at V and 4 bases at J; junction bases unmatched: 7. The CDR3 runs to 15 residues. This TCR was recovered from a human donor in a cohort sampled during active COVID-19. The donor label of this sample is uncertain. The V and J genes are TRBV6-2 or TRBV6-3 and TRBJ1-2; 9 bases are a match to TRBD1. Specimen: peripheral blood. CDR3 residues: CASSSRDRAVYGYTF. CDR3 nucleotide sequence: TGTGCCAGCAGTTCCCGGGACAGGGCCGTCTATGGCTACACCTTC.